These 10 T cell receptor beta chains were sequenced from one sample in a study. From the 5' RACE reads, TCRdb called clonotypes with MiXCR, one entry per CDR3 protein. The sample yields about 40,000 distinct CDR3 sequences, around 18% seen once. The material sequenced was naive CD4+ T cells sorted from a lymph node. The subset: naive CD4+ T cells, CD4+CD45RA+CD25-. These receptors were taken from a female donor with breast cancer.

This clonotype was picked up a small number of times. J is TRBJ1-1 and V is TRBV4-1; D is possibly TRBD1 (5 bases). V shed 8 bases and J shed 0 bases, with 22 bases lying between them. Germline values: CDR1 MGHRA, CDR2 YSYEKL. The CDR3 runs 17 residues. CDR3 loop: CASLPGYGADMNTEAFF. The CDR3 DNA follows: TGCGCCAGCTTACCCGGATACGGGGCAGACATGAACACTGAAGCTTTCTTT.

V and J are TRBV5-1 and TRBJ2-7; TRBD2 might be the D (5 bases). The CDR3 is 14 residues long. Germline V gene sequence: CDR1 SGHRS, CDR2 YFSETQ. V lost 5 bases, J lost 4 bases, and 16 bases lay in between. CDR3 region: CASRAQLAAYEQYF. The CDR3 DNA reads as TGCGCCAGCAGAGCCCAGCTAGCTGCGTACGAGCAGTACTTC. Drawing the rest from reference TRBV5-1 and TRBJ2-7, the complete variable domain is KAGVTQTPRYLIKTRGQQVTLSCSPISGHRSVSWYQQTPGQGLQFLFEYFSETQRNKGNFPGRFSGRQFSNSRSEMNVSTLELGDSALYLCASRAQLAAYEQYFGPGTRLTVT.

The chain recombines TRBV25-1 with TRBJ2-5; D is perhaps TRBD1 (7 bases). The length of the CDR3 is 17 residues. Looked up from germline, CDR1 is MGHDK and CDR2 is SYGVNS. V lost 5 bases and J lost 4, with 23 bases in between. CDR3 nucleotide sequence: TGTGCCAGCAGTCCCTCGGGGAGGCAGGGGGTAGGAGAGACCCAGTACTTC. This gives the protein CASSPSGRQGVGETQYF.

Comment on this clonotype: This may be a read error, as it is one base from a much larger clone. Here the CDR3 omits its conserved ending phenylalanine or tryptophan, so a read error is the likely source. The chain carries TRBV5-1 and TRBJ1-5, with no clear D. The CDR3 extends over 15 amino acids. Germline V CDR1 and CDR2: SGHRS, YFSETQ. Trimming pared 1 base from V and 3 bases from J, leaving 11 bases between. The CDR3 spells CASSLYGTANQPQHL. For the CDR3, the DNA is TGCGCCAGCAGCTTGTACGGTACAGCCAATCAGCCCCAGCATCTT.

This clonotype was recorded a few times. This rearrangement joins TRBV7-3 to TRBJ2-5; TRBD1 is a possible D gene (5 bases). The germline CDR1 and CDR2 sequences are SGHTA and FQGTGA. The V end lost 5 bases, the J end lost 2 bases, and 18 bases lay between the germline ends. The CDR3 is made up of 16 amino acids. CDR3: CASSPQGPGPQETQYF. CDR3 nucleotides: TGTGCCAGCAGCCCCCAGGGTCCTGGCCCACAAGAGACCCAGTACTTC.

In its sample, this clonotype was seen many times. The V gene is TRBV5-6, the J gene TRBJ2-1; 8 bases map to TRBD1. CDR3 length: 15 amino acids. V gave up 3 bases and J gave up 9 bases; unmatched junction bases: 11. Germline values: CDR1 SGHDT, CDR2 YYEEEE. For the CDR3, the DNA is TGTGCCAGCAGCTCGGTGGACAGGGACCAGGGTGAGCAGTTCTTC. The encoded protein is CASSSVDRDQGEQFF.

The sample holds a few counts of this clonotype. This CDR3 is CASSSSTGATEAFF. In nucleotides, the CDR3 is TGTGCCAGCAGCTCGAGTACAGGGGCTACTGAAGCTTTCTTT. The V gene is TRBV7-9, the J gene TRBJ1-1; TRBD1 matches at 7 bases. Looked up from germline, CDR1 is SEHNR and CDR2 is FQNEAQ (reference sequence). V was pared by 4 bases and J by 5 bases, with 7 bases of the junction left unmatched. CDR3 length equals 14 residues.

Note on this clonotype: A read error may be the cause here, since a much bigger clone is one base away. V is TRBV28 and J is TRBJ2-4; no reliable D call. Trimming removed 6 bases at V and 0 bases at J, with 15 bases between. The CDR3 extends over 16 amino acids. CDR1 and CDR2 (germline): MDHEN, SYDVKM. This CDR3 reads CASSGDRLVAKNIQYF. The CDR3 region has the DNA TGTGCCAGCAGCGGAGATCGACTGGTAGCCAAAAACATTCAGTACTTC.

The rearrangement links TRBV6-5 to TRBJ2-7; D is uncertain. The V gene's germline CDR1 is MNHEY and CDR2 SVGAGI. This CDR3 spans 12 amino acids. Deletions cut 8 bases from V and 6 bases from J, with 14 bases between. CDR3 sequence (DNA): TGTGCCAGCCTCCGACGAGGTGGCGAGCAGTACTTC. Protein: CASLRRGGEQYF.

The CDR3 DNA reads as TGCAGTGCTGATGGCGGGAGGGCGGATACGCAGTATTTT. It translates to CSADGGRADTQYF. The chain carries TRBV20-1 and TRBJ2-3, with 9 bases that match TRBD2. Germline CDR1 DFQATT, CDR2 SNEGSKA (reference sequence). The CDR3 is 13 residues long. Trimming cost V 5 bases and J 6 bases; bases outside gene matches: 6.